Below are 2 T cell receptor beta chains sequenced from a single sample in a study of control samples from healthy donors and cancer patients. Sequencing was performed with immunoSEQ multiplex PCR; in TCRdb, only in-frame clones are kept and a portion is missing. The sample includes 90,000 to 100,000 clones, roughly three quarters of them seen just once. Sequenced input: blood. The receptors were sampled from a woman aged 25 to 39 in good health.

The rearrangement joins TRBV6-5 to TRBJ2-6; D possibly corresponds to TRBD1 (5 bases). CDR3 length: 15 residues. With 2 bases removed from V and 0 bases from J, the gap between germline ends came to 5 bases. Per the germline V gene, CDR1 is MNHEY and CDR2 is SVGAGI. DNA for the CDR3: TGTGCCAGCAGTTACAGGGGCTCTGGGGCCAACGTCCTGACTTTC. Amino acid sequence: CASSYRGSGANVLTF.

This sequence joins TRBV5-5 and TRBJ1-6; D unresolved. CDR1 and CDR2 (germline): SGHKS, YYEKEE (reference sequence). This CDR3 is built from 14 residues. Trimming removed 4 bases from V and 7 bases from J, with 12 bases in between. Written as DNA, the CDR3 is TGTGCCAGCAGCATCCGGGATGCAAATTCACCCCTCCACTTT. Translated: CASSIRDANSPLHF.